This T cell receptor (beta chain) is from a study of blood T cell repertoires in COVID-19. The method was immunoSEQ multiplex PCR; TCRdb's version includes in-frame clones alone and lacks a portion of them. The data hold fewer than 85,000 clones, with less than 85% observed a single time. Germline lookup yields CDR1 LNHDA and CDR2 SQIVND (reference sequence). The CDR3 has 13 residues. Trimming took 7 bases from V and 6 from J, leaving 15 bases between them. The rearrangement joins TRBV19 to TRBJ1-1, with D maybe TRBD1 (6 bases). The sequenced sample consisted of peripheral blood. This TCR came from a human donor with acute or convalescent COVID-19. The donor label of this sample is uncertain. This CDR3 is CASIPQGASEAFF. In DNA form, the CDR3 reads TGTGCCAGTATCCCACAGGGAGCGTCTGAAGCTTTCTTT.